These 32 T cell receptor beta chains came from one sample sequenced in a study of T cells in Graves' hyperthyroidism and ophthalmopathy. TCR beta CDR3 regions were amplified from RNA. During a first-round RT-PCR of the TCR CDR3, the HTBI primer set was used. TCRdb called the multiplex PCR reads again in MiXCR, with one record for every CDR3 protein. The repertoire holds about 840,000 distinct CDR3 sequences, with roughly 40% as singletons. Material: blood. The receptors were gathered from a man aged 18 to 29 with Graves' hyperthyroidism.

The V and J genes are TRBV5-1 and TRBJ2-7; D is tentatively TRBD1 or TRBD2 (5 bases each). The CDR3 covers 13 residues. CDR1 SGHRS and CDR2 YFSETQ come from the germline V gene. Trimming stripped 0 bases from V and 9 bases from J, with 13 bases between. The CDR3, as DNA: TGCGCCAGCAGCTTGGGGGACCGCCGCGGGCAGTACTTC. Its translation: CASSLGDRRGQYF.

The chain joins TRBV20-1 to TRBJ1-3; TRBD1 agrees at 7 bases. Trimming at V came to 0 bases and at J to 9 bases, leaving 11 bases not matched to a gene. Germline assignment: CDR1 DFQATT and CDR2 SNEGSKA (reference sequence). CDR3 length: 15 amino acids. CDR3 residues: CSARETGARSGTIYF. The CDR3 DNA follows: TGCAGTGCTAGAGAAACAGGGGCGAGGAGTGGCACCATATATTTT.

About this clonotype itself: A read error is possible here, since a much larger clone lies one base away. This rearrangement joins TRBV20-1 to TRBJ1-1; D gene unclear. The CDR3 covers 11 residues. The germline CDR1 and CDR2 sequences are DFQATT and SNEGSKA (reference sequence). Trimming left V 0 bases short and J 11 bases short, with 10 bases between. The CDR3, as DNA: TGCAGTGCTAGAGATGGAACTCGGGCTTTCTTT. Residues: CSARDGTRAFF.

In its sample, this clonotype was seen many times. The chain joins TRBV10-3 to TRBJ2-7, with 7 bases matching TRBD2. This CDR3 region has 13 residues. Germline values: CDR1 ENHRY, CDR2 SYGVKD. The J segment lost 9 bases and the V segment lost 0 bases, leaving 5 bases of the junction unmatched. The chain's CDR3 is CAISESPERGQYF. CDR3 coding DNA: TGTGCCATCAGTGAGTCACCGGAGCGGGGGCAGTACTTC.

V usage is TRBV2 and J usage is TRBJ1-4, with TRBD1 identical over 7 bases. The CDR3 contains 17 residues. Germline values: CDR1 SNHLY, CDR2 FYNNEI. V gave up 2 bases and J gave up 3 bases; unmatched junction bases: 9. The CDR3 protein is CASSERGPSEANEKLFF. As DNA, the CDR3 is TGTGCCAGCAGTGAAAGGGGGCCCTCGGAGGCTAATGAAAAACTGTTTTTT.

Regarding this clonotype: This is likely an artifact of a read error, given a far larger clone one base away. This chain connects TRBV7-3 to TRBJ2-7; D is uncertain. Germline V gives CDR1 SGHTA, CDR2 FQGTGA. The CDR3 is 11 amino acids. CDR3 sequence reads: CASSFRYGQYF. CDR3 nucleotides: TGTGCCAGCAGCTTCCGTTACGGGCAGTACTTC.

The genes are TRBV9 and TRBJ1-1; TRBD1 matches at 8 bases. The CDR3 is made up of 17 amino acids. Losses at the gene ends were 4 bases for V and 1 base for J; bases not matched to a gene: 12. Germline CDR1 reads SGDLS; CDR2 reads YYNGEE. The CDR3 reads CASSSNTRDRTNTEAFF. CDR3 in DNA: TGTGCCAGCAGCTCCAACACCCGGGACAGGACGAACACTGAAGCTTTCTTT. Full variable domain (rest looked up from reference TRBV9 and TRBJ1-1): DSGVTQTPKHLITATGQRVTLRCSPRSGDLSVYWYQQSLDQGLQFLIQYYNGEERAKGNILERFSAQQFPDLHSELNLSSLELGDSALYFCASSSNTRDRTNTEAFFGQGTRLTVV.

This clonotype was observed at least ten times. The chain is built from TRBV12-3 or TRBV12-4 and TRBJ1-1; D is uncertain. The length of the CDR3 is 13 residues. V lost 0 bases and J lost 6, with 8 bases in between. The CDR3 spells CASSLANRAEAFF. The CDR3 nucleotides read TGTGCCAGCAGTTTAGCGAACCGAGCTGAAGCTTTCTTT.

This clonotype was found many times. V and J are TRBV29-1 and TRBJ1-2; D call uncertain. Trimming shortened V by 5 bases and J by 2 bases, and 12 bases separated the two germline ends. CDR3 length: 13 residues. Germline CDR1 is SQVTM and CDR2 is ANQGSEA. The CDR3 reads CSVWAAQNYGYTF. The CDR3 DNA is TGCAGCGTTTGGGCCGCCCAAAACTATGGCTACACCTTC.

This rearrangement joins TRBV25-1 to TRBJ1-2; TRBD1 matches at 8 bases. In germline, CDR1 is MGHDK, CDR2 SYGVNS. The CDR3 has 17 residues. Trimming took 6 bases from V and 8 from J; bases not matched to a gene: 20. CDR3 DNA sequence: TGTGCCAGCAGCTTATTTCAACAGGGGGTTTCCTCCGACGGCTACACCTTC. This encodes CASSLFQQGVSSDGYTF.

The chain has TRBV7-9 and TRBJ1-2; TRBD1 aligns across 8 bases. Trimming cost V 7 bases and J 12 bases; bases outside gene matches: 4. The CDR3 has 10 residues. The germline V gene encodes CDR1 SEHNR and CDR2 FQNEAQ (reference sequence). This chain's CDR3 is CASTGTGNTF. The CDR3 DNA reads as TGTGCCAGCACCGGGACAGGCAACACCTTC.

The genes are TRBV14 and TRBJ1-5; D remains unclear. Germline V CDR1 and CDR2: SGHDN, FVKESK. The CDR3 runs 15 residues. Trimming took 0 bases from V and 7 from J, leaving 13 bases between them. DNA of the CDR3: TGTGCCAGCAGCCAAGAAAGGCCTAGAGGGCAGCCCCAGCATTTT. Its protein is CASSQERPRGQPQHF.

This clonotype showed up just a few times. The chain is built from TRBV7-2 and TRBJ2-7; D is unresolved. The CDR3 spans 15 residues. Trimming left V 3 bases short and J 1 base short, with 13 bases between. Germline lookup yields CDR1 SGHTA and CDR2 FQGNSA. The CDR3 sequence: CASSLLSVKSYEQYF. CDR3 DNA: TGTGCCAGCAGCTTGCTAAGTGTTAAGTCCTACGAGCAGTACTTC.

The chain joins TRBV7-9 to TRBJ2-7, with D perhaps TRBD2 (6 bases). In germline, CDR1 is SEHNR, CDR2 FQNEAQ (reference sequence). V was trimmed by 3 bases and J by 6 bases, leaving 18 bases between them. The CDR3 loop spans 15 amino acids. CDR3 loop: CASSFAGAGTVEQYF. In nucleotides, the CDR3 is TGTGCCAGCAGCTTCGCTGGGGCCGGGACTGTCGAGCAGTACTTC.

The rearrangement links TRBV9 to TRBJ2-5; the match to TRBD1 covers 9 bases. V shed 5 bases and J 3 bases; nucleotides not matched to a gene: 8. From germline, CDR1 is SGDLS and CDR2 YYNGEE. The CDR3 runs 15 residues. The CDR3 DNA sequence: TGTGCCAGCAGGCTTCCGGGACAGGGAGAAGAGACCCAGTACTTC. It codes for CASRLPGQGEETQYF.

The CDR3 DNA sequence: TGTGCCAGTAGTACGACAGGGTGGGGGGAGCTGTTTTTT. This sequence encodes CASSTTGWGELFF. The V and J genes are TRBV19 and TRBJ2-2; the match to TRBD1 covers 7 bases. This CDR3 has 13 amino acids. After removal of 4 bases from V and 8 bases from J, the junction contained 4 bases not matched to a gene. The germline CDR1 and CDR2 sequences are LNHDA and SQIVND (reference sequence).

The CDR3 reads CASSFQGINSPLHF. The DNA of the CDR3 is TGCGCCAGCAGCTTCCAAGGAATTAATTCACCCCTCCACTTT. This chain joins TRBV5-1 and TRBJ1-6; the D is unclear. Trimming cost V 2 bases and J 6 bases, with 9 bases left between them. The CDR3 is made up of 14 amino acids. CDR1 is SGHRS and CDR2 is YFSETQ in the germline V gene.

The chain carries TRBV5-1 and TRBJ2-5; D may correspond to TRBD1 or TRBD2 (5 bases each). The germline CDR1 and CDR2 sequences are SGHRS and YFSETQ. The CDR3 is made up of 15 amino acids. Trimming shortened V by 4 bases and J by 3 bases, and 16 bases separated the two germline ends. In DNA, the CDR3 is TGCGCCAGCAGCCAAACCGGGACGGCGAAAGAGACCCAGTACTTC. It codes for CASSQTGTAKETQYF.

This clonotype was counted many times. The chain recombines TRBV29-1 with TRBJ2-7, with D maybe TRBD2 (6 bases). V dropped 7 bases and J dropped 4 bases, with 14 bases sitting between them. Germline CDR1 SQVTM, CDR2 ANQGSEA. The CDR3 has 12 residues. The CDR3 region is CSACTGGYEQYF. The CDR3 DNA sequence: TGCAGCGCCTGCACAGGAGGGTACGAGCAGTACTTC.

This clonotype was seen only a few times. V gene TRBV5-1 combines with J gene TRBJ1-2; D is unclear. V was trimmed by 0 bases and J by 4 bases, leaving 16 bases between them. Per germline, CDR1 SGHRS and CDR2 YFSETQ. This CDR3 region has 16 residues. The CDR3 region is CASSLGQDSTFYGYTF. For the CDR3, the DNA is TGCGCCAGCAGCTTGGGCCAGGATAGTACCTTCTATGGCTACACCTTC.

This sequence joins TRBV12-3 or TRBV12-4 and TRBJ1-3; D unclear. V lost 3 bases and J lost 2, with 8 bases in between. CDR3 length: 14 amino acids. As DNA, the CDR3 is TGTGCCAGCAGTTTGGGAATACCTGGAAACACCATATATTTT. This codes for CASSLGIPGNTIYF.

In this sample, this clonotype turned up a few times. This chain connects TRBV7-9 to TRBJ2-7; D is ambiguous. Trimming shortened V by 1 base and J by 0 bases, and 10 bases separated the two germline ends. The V gene's germline CDR1 is SEHNR and CDR2 FQNEAQ (reference sequence). This CDR3 spans 15 amino acids. CDR3 amino acids: CASSLDQVASYEQYF. DNA of the CDR3: TGTGCCAGCAGCTTAGACCAGGTGGCCTCCTACGAGCAGTACTTC.

Ten or more counts support this clonotype. The genes are TRBV25-1 and TRBJ2-7; 9 nucleotides match TRBD2. CDR1 MGHDK and CDR2 SYGVNS come from the germline V gene. The length of the CDR3 is 15 residues. Unmatched junction bases numbered 6, after V lost 4 bases and J lost 2 bases. In nucleotides, the CDR3 is TGTGCCAGCAGTGGTAGGACTAGCGAGGCCTACGAGCAGTACTTC. Translating it yields CASSGRTSEAYEQYF.

Concerning this clonotype: This may arise from a read error, as a much more abundant clone is one base away. The rearrangement joins TRBV19 to TRBJ1-4, with TRBD1 identical over 7 bases. Germline values: CDR1 LNHDA, CDR2 SQIVND (reference sequence). J was trimmed by 8 bases and V by 7 bases; bases with no gene match: 10. The CDR3 covers 14 residues. The CDR3: CASKLTGRVEKLFF. The CDR3 nucleotides read TGTGCCAGTAAACTGACAGGGAGGGTCGAAAAACTGTTTTTT.

Ten or more counts support this clonotype. This chain joins TRBV2 and TRBJ1-1; D possibly corresponds to TRBD1 (5 bases). The V gene's germline CDR1 is SNHLY and CDR2 FYNNEI. Trimming removed 6 bases from V and 10 bases from J, with 18 bases in between. The CDR3 contains 13 residues. The CDR3 DNA sequence: TGTGCCAGCAGCCTGACAGTAGATCGGCGAGCTTTCTTT. It yields the protein CASSLTVDRRAFF. Full variable domain (outside the CDR3, taken from reference TRBV2 and TRBJ1-1): EPEVTQTPSHQVTQMGQEVILRCVPISNHLYFYWYRQILGQKVEFLVSFYNNEISEKSEIFDDQFSVERPDGSNFTLKIRSTKLEDSAMYFCASSLTVDRRAFFGQGTRLTVV.

Points on this clonotype: The germline gene is not matched at one end of the junction; a read error may be the cause. The chain recombines TRBV5-1 with TRBJ2-6; TRBD1 is a possible D gene (5 bases). Germline CDR1 reads SGHRS; CDR2 reads YFSETQ. The CDR3 length is 14 residues. The CDR3: CASSLLAGANILTF. The CDR3 nucleotides read TGCGCCAGCAGCTTGTTGGCTGGGGCCAACATCCTGACTTTC.

About this clonotype itself: With a much larger clone just one base away, this may be a read error. The chain recombines TRBV15 with TRBJ2-5; D call uncertain. The germline gives CDR1 LNHNV, CDR2 YYDKDF (reference sequence). The CDR3 is 13 residues long. In nucleotides, the CDR3 is TGTGCCGCCAGCAGGCAGAACCAAGAGACCCAGTACTTC. Translation gives CAASRQNQETQYF. Drawing the rest from reference TRBV15 and TRBJ2-5, the complete variable domain is DAMVIQNPRYQVTQFGKPVTLSCSQTLNHNVMYWYQQKSSQAPKLLFHYYDKDFNNEADTPDNFQSRRPNTSFCFLDIRSPGLGDTAMYLCAASRQNQETQYFGPGTRLLVL.

The chain combines TRBV20-1 with TRBJ1-3; possible D gene TRBD1, 5 bases. V was pared by 8 bases and J by 9 bases, with 20 bases between. The CDR3 has 13 residues. Germline-derived CDR1 and CDR2 are DFQATT and SNEGSKA (reference sequence). The CDR3 region has the DNA TGCAGTACAACAGGTTTAAGGGTCGGCACCATATATTTT. Translated: CSTTGLRVGTIYF.

J is TRBJ1-3 and V is TRBV2; tentatively, D is TRBD1 (5 bases). Germline V lookup: CDR1 SNHLY, CDR2 FYNNEI. Deletions cut 5 bases from V and 4 bases from J, with 21 bases between. This CDR3 region has 17 residues. CDR3 bases: TGTGCCAGCAGTTACTCGATGAGGGGCGCATCGGGAAACACCATATATTTT. Translation: CASSYSMRGASGNTIYF.

This CDR3 is CASSPFKGYEQYF. The CDR3 DNA sequence: TGTGCCAGCAGCCCTTTTAAGGGCTACGAGCAGTACTTC. The chain carries TRBV6-5 and TRBJ2-7, with no clear D. CDR1 and CDR2 from the germline V gene are MNHEY and SVGAGI. CDR3 length: 13 amino acids. Trimming shortened V by 6 bases and J by 3 bases, and 12 bases separated the two germline ends.

About this clonotype: This sequence may be a read error, since a much larger clone differs from it by one base. This chain joins TRBV7-6 and TRBJ2-5, with 12 positions matching TRBD2. The CDR3 has 15 residues. The V gene's germline CDR1 is SGHVS and CDR2 FNYEAQ. V was clipped by 2 bases and J by 7 bases; unmatched bases: 5. The CDR3 coding sequence is TGTGCCAGCAGCTTACTAGCGGGGGGGCCAGGGACCCAGTACTTC. Translated: CASSLLAGGPGTQYF.

The genes are TRBV5-1 and TRBJ2-2; 12 positions match TRBD2. The V and J ends lost 0 bases and 11 bases, in that order; junction bases with no gene match: 5. The CDR3 extends over 15 amino acids. CDR1 is SGHRS and CDR2 is YFSETQ in the germline V gene. CDR3 protein: CASSLGLAGVDELFF. The DNA of the CDR3 is TGCGCCAGCAGCTTGGGACTAGCGGGAGTCGACGAGCTGTTTTTT.